A selection of T cell receptor beta chains follows, all from one sample in a study of T cells in Graves' hyperthyroidism and ophthalmopathy. TCRdb reprocessed the multiplex PCR reads with MiXCR, giving one entry per CDR3 protein. This table has about 280,000 distinct CDR3 sequences, 20% to 25% appearing once. The material sequenced was blood. These receptors all stem from a man aged 35 to 55 with Graves' hyperthyroidism that later progressed to Graves' ophthalmopathy. CDR3s include the opening cysteine and the closing phenylalanine or tryptophan. Fields, in order: D gene, J gene, clone size, V gene, CDR3 DNA, CDR3 protein. The D gene is left open where the match is weak. The size entry is marked missing in some rows and otherwise reads once, few, many or a size class.

d_gene: -
j_gene: TRBJ2-5
abundance: many
v_gene: TRBV19
CDR3nt: TGTGCCAGTAGTCCTTCAGGGACAGAGACCCAGTACTTC
CDR3aa: CASSPSGTETQYF

d_gene: -
j_gene: TRBJ1-2
abundance: many
v_gene: TRBV7-2
CDR3nt: TGTGCCAGCAGCTTAGTCAACTATGGCTACACCTTC
CDR3aa: CASSLVNYGYTF

d_gene: -
j_gene: TRBJ2-5
abundance: many
v_gene: TRBV30
CDR3nt: TGTGCCTGGGATATGGATCAAGAGACCCAGTACTTC
CDR3aa: CAWDMDQETQYF

d_gene: -
j_gene: TRBJ1-5
abundance: many
v_gene: TRBV4-1
CDR3nt: TGCGCCAGCAGCCAAGAAGGAACCAATCAGCCCCAGCATTTT
CDR3aa: CASSQEGTNQPQHF

d_gene: -
j_gene: TRBJ2-5
abundance: many
v_gene: TRBV4-2
CDR3nt: TGTGCCAGCAGCCAAGGCCCCCCCGGGCAACCCCAAGAGACCCAGTACTTC
CDR3aa: CASSQGPPGQPQETQYF

d_gene: -
j_gene: TRBJ1-5
abundance: many
v_gene: TRBV6-2/TRBV6-3
CDR3nt: TGTGCCAGCAGTCCAATCAGGGGAAGGGAGCAGCCCCAGCATTTT
CDR3aa: CASSPIRGREQPQHF

d_gene: -
j_gene: TRBJ1-1
abundance: -
v_gene: TRBV28
CDR3nt: TGTGCCAGCCTCCGTAGTGGAGACACTGAAGCTTTCTTT
CDR3aa: CASLRSGDTEAFF

d_gene: -
j_gene: TRBJ2-5
abundance: many
v_gene: TRBV6-5
CDR3nt: TGTGCCAGCAGTCCACTCGACAGTAGACAAGAGACCCAGTACTTC
CDR3aa: CASSPLDSRQETQYF

d_gene: TRBD1
j_gene: TRBJ2-7
abundance: -
v_gene: TRBV6-2/TRBV6-3
CDR3nt: TGTGCCAGCAGTTACCGGAGTGGACAGGGCGAGCAGTACTTC
CDR3aa: CASSYRSGQGEQYF

d_gene: -
j_gene: TRBJ1-5
abundance: many
v_gene: TRBV24-1
CDR3nt: TGTGCCACCAGTGATTTGAAGCGCACCATCAATCAGCCCCAGCATTTT
CDR3aa: CATSDLKRTINQPQHF

d_gene: -
j_gene: TRBJ1-5
abundance: many
v_gene: TRBV12-3/TRBV12-4
CDR3nt: TGTGCCAGCAGTTTAGCTGGCGGATCGAGCAATCAGCCCCAGCATTTT
CDR3aa: CASSLAGGSSNQPQHF

d_gene: TRBD2
j_gene: TRBJ2-7
abundance: few
v_gene: TRBV5-6
CDR3nt: TGTGCGAGCGGGACGACAGCCTCCTACGAGCAGTACTTC
CDR3aa: CASGTTASYEQYF

d_gene: -
j_gene: TRBJ1-5
abundance: -
v_gene: TRBV7-9
CDR3nt: TGTGCCAGCAGCCCCCCCGGGGAGCCCCAGCATTTT
CDR3aa: CASSPPGEPQHF

d_gene: -
j_gene: TRBJ1-1
abundance: -
v_gene: TRBV6-2/TRBV6-3
CDR3nt: TGTGCCAGCAGTACGTGGACGGTGATGAACACTGAAGCTTTCTTT
CDR3aa: CASSTWTVMNTEAFF

d_gene: TRBD1
j_gene: TRBJ1-3
abundance: -
v_gene: TRBV12-3/TRBV12-4
CDR3nt: TGTGCCAGCAGACAAGACAGGGGGCGAAACACCATATATTTT
CDR3aa: CASRQDRGRNTIYF

d_gene: TRBD2
j_gene: TRBJ2-2
abundance: few
v_gene: TRBV30
CDR3nt: TGTGCCTGGAGTTTTTCCCGGACTAGCGGGGGCACCGGGGAGCTGTTTTTT
CDR3aa: CAWSFSRTSGGTGELFF

d_gene: -
j_gene: TRBJ1-1
abundance: many
v_gene: TRBV19
CDR3nt: TGTGCCAGTAGTATAGGGGATGGCACTGAAGCTTTCTTT
CDR3aa: CASSIGDGTEAFF